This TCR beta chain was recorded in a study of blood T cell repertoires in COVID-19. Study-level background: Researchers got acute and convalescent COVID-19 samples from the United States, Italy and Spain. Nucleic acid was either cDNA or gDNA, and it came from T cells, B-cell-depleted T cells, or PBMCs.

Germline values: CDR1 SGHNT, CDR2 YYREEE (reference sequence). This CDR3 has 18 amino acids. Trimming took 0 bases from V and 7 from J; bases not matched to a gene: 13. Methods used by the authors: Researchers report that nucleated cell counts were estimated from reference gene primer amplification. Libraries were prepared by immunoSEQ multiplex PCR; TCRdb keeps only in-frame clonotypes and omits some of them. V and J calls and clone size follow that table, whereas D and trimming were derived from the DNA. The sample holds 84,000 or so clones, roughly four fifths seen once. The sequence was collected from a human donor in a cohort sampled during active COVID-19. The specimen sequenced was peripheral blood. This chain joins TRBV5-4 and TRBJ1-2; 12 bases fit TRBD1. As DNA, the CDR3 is TGTGCCAGCAGCTTGGGAGGGGGACAGGGGGCGACTTTGGCTGGCTACACCTTC. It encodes CASSLGGGQGATLAGYTF.